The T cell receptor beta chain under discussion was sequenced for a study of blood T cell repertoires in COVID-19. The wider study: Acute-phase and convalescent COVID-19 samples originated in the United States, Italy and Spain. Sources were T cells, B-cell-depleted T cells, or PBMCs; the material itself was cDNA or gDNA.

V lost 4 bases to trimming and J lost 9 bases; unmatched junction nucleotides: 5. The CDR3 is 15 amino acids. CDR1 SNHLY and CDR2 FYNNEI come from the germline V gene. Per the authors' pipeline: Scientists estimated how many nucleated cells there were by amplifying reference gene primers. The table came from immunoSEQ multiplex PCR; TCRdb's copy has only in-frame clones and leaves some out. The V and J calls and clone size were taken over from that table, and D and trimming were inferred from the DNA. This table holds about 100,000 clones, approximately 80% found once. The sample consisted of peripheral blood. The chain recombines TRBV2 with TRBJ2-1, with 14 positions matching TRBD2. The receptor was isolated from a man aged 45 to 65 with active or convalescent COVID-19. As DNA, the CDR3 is TGTGCCAGCAGTGGGACTAGCGGGGGGTCAGGTGAGCAGTTCTTC. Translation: CASSGTSGGSGEQFF.